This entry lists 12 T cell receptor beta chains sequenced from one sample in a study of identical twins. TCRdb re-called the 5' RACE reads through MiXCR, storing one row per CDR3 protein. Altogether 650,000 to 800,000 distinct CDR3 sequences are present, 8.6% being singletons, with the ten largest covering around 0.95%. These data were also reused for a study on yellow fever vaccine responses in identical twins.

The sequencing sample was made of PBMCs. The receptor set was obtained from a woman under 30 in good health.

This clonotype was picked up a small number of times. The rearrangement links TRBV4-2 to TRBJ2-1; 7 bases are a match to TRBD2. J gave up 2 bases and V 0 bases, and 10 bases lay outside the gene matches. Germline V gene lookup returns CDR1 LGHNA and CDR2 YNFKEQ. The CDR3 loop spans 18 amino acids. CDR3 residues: CASSQERWGGEAYNEQFF. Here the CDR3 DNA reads TGTGCCAGCAGCCAAGAAAGGTGGGGAGGGGAGGCCTACAATGAGCAGTTCTTC.

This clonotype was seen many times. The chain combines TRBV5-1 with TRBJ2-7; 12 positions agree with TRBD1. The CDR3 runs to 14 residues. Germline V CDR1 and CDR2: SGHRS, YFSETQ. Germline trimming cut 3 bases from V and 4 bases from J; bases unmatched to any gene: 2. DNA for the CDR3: TGCGCCAGCAGCTGGGGACAGGGGGCGTACGAGCAGTACTTC. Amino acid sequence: CASSWGQGAYEQYF.

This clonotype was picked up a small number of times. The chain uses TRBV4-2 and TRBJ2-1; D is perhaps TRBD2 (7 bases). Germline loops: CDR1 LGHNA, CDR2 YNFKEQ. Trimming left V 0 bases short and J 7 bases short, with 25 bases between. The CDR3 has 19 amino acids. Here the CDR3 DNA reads TGTGCCAGCAGCCAAGATCGTCGACTACAGGGTGGGGGGGTAAATGAGCAGTTCTTC. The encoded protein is CASSQDRRLQGGGVNEQFF.

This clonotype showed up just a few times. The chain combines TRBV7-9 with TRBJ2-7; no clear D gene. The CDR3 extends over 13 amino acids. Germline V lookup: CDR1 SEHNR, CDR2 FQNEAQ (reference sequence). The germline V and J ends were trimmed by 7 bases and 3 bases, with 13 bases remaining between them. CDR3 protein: CASTRLPGYEQYF. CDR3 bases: TGTGCCAGCACCCGACTCCCGGGCTACGAGCAGTACTTC.

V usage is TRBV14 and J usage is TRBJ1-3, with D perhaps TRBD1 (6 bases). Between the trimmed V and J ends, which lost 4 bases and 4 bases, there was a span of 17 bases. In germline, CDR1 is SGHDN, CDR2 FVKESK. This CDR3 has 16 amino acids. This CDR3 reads CASSRAGQLLGNTIYF. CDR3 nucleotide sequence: TGTGCCAGCAGCCGGGCCGGACAGCTTCTCGGAAACACCATATATTTT. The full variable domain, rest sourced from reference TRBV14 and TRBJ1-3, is EAGVTQFPSHSVIEKGQTVTLRCDPISGHDNLYWYRRVMGKEIKFLLHFVKESKQDESGMPNNRFLAERTGGTYSTLKVQPAELEDSGVYFCASSRAGQLLGNTIYFGEGSWLTVV.

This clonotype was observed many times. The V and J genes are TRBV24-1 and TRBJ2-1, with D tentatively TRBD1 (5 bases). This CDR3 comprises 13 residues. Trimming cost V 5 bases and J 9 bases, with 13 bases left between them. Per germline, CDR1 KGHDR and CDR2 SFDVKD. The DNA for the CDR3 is TGTGCCACCAGTGGGGAAAGGGGCAGTGAGCAGTTCTTC. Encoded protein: CATSGERGSEQFF.

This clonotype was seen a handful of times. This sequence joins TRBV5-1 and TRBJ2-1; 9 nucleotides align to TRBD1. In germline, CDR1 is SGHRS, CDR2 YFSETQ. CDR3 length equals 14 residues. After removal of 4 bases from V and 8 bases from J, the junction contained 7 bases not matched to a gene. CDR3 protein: CASSPGTGYDEQFF. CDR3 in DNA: TGCGCCAGCAGCCCTGGGACAGGGTACGATGAGCAGTTCTTC.

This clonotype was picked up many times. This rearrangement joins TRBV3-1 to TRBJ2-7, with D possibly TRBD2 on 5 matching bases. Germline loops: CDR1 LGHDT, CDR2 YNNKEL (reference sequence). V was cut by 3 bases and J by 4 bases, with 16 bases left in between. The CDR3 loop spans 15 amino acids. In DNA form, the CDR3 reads TGTGCCAGCAGCCACTCAACTAGGACGACATACGAGCAGTACTTC. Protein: CASSHSTRTTYEQYF.

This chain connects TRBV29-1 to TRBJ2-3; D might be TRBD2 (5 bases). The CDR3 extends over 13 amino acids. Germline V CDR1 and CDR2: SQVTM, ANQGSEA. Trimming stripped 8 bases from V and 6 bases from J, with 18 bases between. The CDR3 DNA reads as TGCAGCTCCCGTGAGGGCAGTTCCGATACGCAGTATTTT. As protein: CSSREGSSDTQYF.

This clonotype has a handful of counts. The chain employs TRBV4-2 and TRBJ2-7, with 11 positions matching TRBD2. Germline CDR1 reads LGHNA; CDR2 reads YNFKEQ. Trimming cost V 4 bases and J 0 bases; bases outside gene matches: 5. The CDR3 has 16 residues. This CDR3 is CASSPDGLAGSYEQYF. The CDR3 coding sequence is TGTGCCAGCAGCCCGGACGGACTAGCGGGCTCCTACGAGCAGTACTTC.

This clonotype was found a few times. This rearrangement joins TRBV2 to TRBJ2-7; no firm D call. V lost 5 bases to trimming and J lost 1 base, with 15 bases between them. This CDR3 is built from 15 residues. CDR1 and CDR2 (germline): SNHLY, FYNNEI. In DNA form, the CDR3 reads TGTGCCAGCAGTTCCGACCCGGACCGATCCTACGAGCAGTACTTC. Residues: CASSSDPDRSYEQYF.

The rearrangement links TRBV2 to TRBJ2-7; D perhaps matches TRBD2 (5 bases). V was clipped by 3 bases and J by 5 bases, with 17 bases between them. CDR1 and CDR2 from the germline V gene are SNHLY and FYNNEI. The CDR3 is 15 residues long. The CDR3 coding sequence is TGTGCCAGCAGTGAGAGGGTCTTCGTCAATAACGAGCAGTACTTC. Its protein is CASSERVFVNNEQYF.